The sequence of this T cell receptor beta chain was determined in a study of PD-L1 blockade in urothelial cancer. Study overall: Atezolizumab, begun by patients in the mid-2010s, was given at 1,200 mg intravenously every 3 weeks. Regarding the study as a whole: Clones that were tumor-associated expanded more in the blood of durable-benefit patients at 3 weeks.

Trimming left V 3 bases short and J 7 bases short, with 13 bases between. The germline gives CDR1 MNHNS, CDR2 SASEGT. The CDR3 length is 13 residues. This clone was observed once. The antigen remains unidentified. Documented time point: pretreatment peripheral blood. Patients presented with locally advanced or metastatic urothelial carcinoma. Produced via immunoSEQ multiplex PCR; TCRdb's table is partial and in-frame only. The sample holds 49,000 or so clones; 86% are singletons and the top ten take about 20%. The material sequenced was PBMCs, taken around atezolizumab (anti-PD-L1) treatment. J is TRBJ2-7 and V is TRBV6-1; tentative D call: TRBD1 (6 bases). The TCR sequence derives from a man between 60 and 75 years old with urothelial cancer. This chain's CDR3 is CASSERTATEQYF. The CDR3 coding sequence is TGTGCCAGCAGTGAGAGGACAGCAACAGAGCAGTACTTC.